This TCR beta chain was sequenced for a study of siplizumab effects on memory and regulatory T cells. Study-level results: Treg origin accounted for an average of around 67% of mappable alloreactive CD4+ clones with siplizumab and roughly 25% in controls. Siplizumab led to significantly less abundant alloreactive sequences that could be traced back to unstimulated CD4+ memory cells. The authors mapped only a minor fraction of alloreactive clones to unstimulated subsets.

On this clone itself: Its antigen remains unidentified.

Between the trimmed V and J ends, which lost 0 bases and 3 bases, there was a span of 6 bases. The germline V gene encodes CDR1 LNHNV and CDR2 YYDKDF (reference sequence). The CDR3 consists of 13 residues. Generated by immunoSEQ multiplex PCR, the TCRdb table keeps only in-frame clones and is missing some. This table holds some 100,000 clones, 75% to 95% found once. The gene calls are TRBV15 and TRBJ2-7; tentatively, D is TRBD2 (5 bases). Sequencing input: CD4+ T cells sorted from blood. This sequence was found in a human donor in good health. Some clones in this sample may be carry-over from other donors' samples. Here the CDR3 reads CATSREGGYEQYF. CDR3 nucleotide sequence: TGTGCCACCAGCAGAGAAGGAGGCTACGAGCAGTACTTC. Filled out from reference TRBV15 and TRBJ2-7, the complete variable domain reads DAMVIQNPRYQVTQFGKPVTLSCSQTLNHNVMYWYQQKSSQAPKLLFHYYDKDFNNEADTPDNFQSRRPNTSFCFLDIRSPGLGDTAMYLCATSREGGYEQYFGPGTRLTVT.